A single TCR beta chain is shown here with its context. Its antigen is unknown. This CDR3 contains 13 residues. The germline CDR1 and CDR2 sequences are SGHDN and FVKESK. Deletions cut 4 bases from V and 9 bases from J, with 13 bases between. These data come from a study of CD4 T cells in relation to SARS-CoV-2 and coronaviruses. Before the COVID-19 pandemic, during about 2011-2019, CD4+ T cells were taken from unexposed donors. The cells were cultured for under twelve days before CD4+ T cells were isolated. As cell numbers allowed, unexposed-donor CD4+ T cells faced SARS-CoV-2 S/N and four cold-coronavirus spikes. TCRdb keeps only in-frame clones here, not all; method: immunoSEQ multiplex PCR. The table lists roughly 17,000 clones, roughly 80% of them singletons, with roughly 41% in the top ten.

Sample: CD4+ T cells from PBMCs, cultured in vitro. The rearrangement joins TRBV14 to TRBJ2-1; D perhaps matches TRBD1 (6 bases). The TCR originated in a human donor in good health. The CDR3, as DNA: TGTGCCAGCAGCCTCCTGGGGGCGGTTGAGCAGTTCTTC. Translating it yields CASSLLGAVEQFF.